The present T cell receptor beta chain was sequenced within a study of cytomegalovirus exposure and HLA in healthy donors. The sample holds a few counts of this clone. The CDR3 runs to 13 residues. V gave up 6 bases and J gave up 3 bases, with 12 bases separating them. Per germline, CDR1 MNHNY and CDR2 SVGAGI (reference sequence). Amplification used 60 Vbeta primers and 13 Jbeta primers. The method was immunoSEQ multiplex PCR; TCRdb's version includes in-frame clones alone and lacks a portion of them. The sample yields some 59,000 clones, approximately 86% seen once. Though nominally healthy at sampling, donors likely had unrecorded immune exposures.

The material sequenced was PBMCs. The chain has TRBV6-6 and TRBJ2-7; D is perhaps TRBD1 (5 bases). The clonotype originates from a young woman in good health and CMV-seronegative. In DNA, the CDR3 is TGTGCCAGCAGCCTACTCCAGGGCTACGAGCAGTACTTC. It codes for CASSLLQGYEQYF.